This T cell receptor (beta chain) appears in the sequencing data of a study of Graves' ophthalmopathy and Graves' hyperthyroidism. General observations from the study: Progression of ophthalmopathy was predicted by the model with roughly 71% sensitivity and roughly 74% specificity.

Points on this clonotype: Its specificity is unknown.

Amplification of TCR beta CDR3 regions used RNA transcripts. An initial RT-PCR round employing HTBI primers preceded a second-round multiplex PCR. TCRdb passed the multiplex PCR reads through MiXCR, listing each CDR3 protein once. Among 150,000 to 200,000 distinct CDR3 sequences listed, around 40% were seen once. The source material was peripheral blood. This clonotype originated in a man aged 25-45 years with Graves' ophthalmopathy.

CDR3 in amino acids: CATSDFGTPFQETQYF. The CDR3 DNA reads TGTGCCACCAGTGATTTTGGGACACCTTTCCAAGAGACCCAGTACTTC. The gene calls are TRBV24-1 and TRBJ2-5; TRBD1 is a possible D gene (6 bases). The V gene lost 1 base and the J gene lost 1 base, with 12 bases spanning the gap. Germline V gene lookup returns CDR1 KGHDR and CDR2 SFDVKD. This CDR3 is 16 amino acids long.